Included here is one T cell receptor beta chain sequence, with context. As yet, its antigen is unknown. Assay used: immunoSEQ multiplex PCR; TCRdb lists only in-frame clones, some missing. This repertoire shows roughly 100,000 clones, 91% found once; its top ten account for 0.18%. The germline V gene encodes CDR1 MRHNA and CDR2 SNTAGT. The CDR3 has 14 amino acids. V lost 2 bases, J lost 1 base, and 7 bases lay in between. This sample is drawn from a study of graft-versus-host responses after intestinal transplantation. Study at large: Recipients were all induced with anti-thymocyte globulin, then given tacrolimus and steroids for about three years. Study-wide results and caveats: Recipient marrow showed GvH clones, some seen first in ileum or blood. Early after transplant, HvG clones declined as circulating GvH clones peaked.

V is TRBV6-4 and J is TRBJ2-3; D possibly corresponds to TRBD1 (5 bases). The clonotype originates from a human donor who was the organ donor for an intestinal transplant. Sequencing was performed on unstimulated CD4+ T cells sorted from spleen or lymph node cells, taken before transplant. The CDR3 DNA follows: TGTGCCAGCAGTGACGAAGGGGGCACAGATACGCAGTATTTT. Translated: CASSDEGGTDTQYF.